This T cell receptor (beta chain) was sequenced in a study of T cell responses to AZD1222 COVID-19 vaccine. As to this clone: Its antigen is unidentified.

The repertoire was sequenced with immunoSEQ multiplex PCR; TCRdb's copy has only in-frame clones and lacks some. The sample records 90,000 to 100,000 clones, more than 70% being singletons. The CDR3 has 16 residues. General observations from the study: Most donors were white British, females outnumbered males, and clonal diversity was possibly underestimated. Every sample of the repertoires postdated the peak T cell response.

This rearrangement joins TRBV12-2 to TRBJ1-1; TRBD1, the table's D call, was not compared with the DNA. TRBV12-2 is a recognized pseudogene. The sequencing used peripheral blood, collected 28 days after the second AZD1222 dose. This TCR was recovered from an adult who received the AZD1222 COVID-19 vaccine. CDR3 loop: CASRLDSLYTNTEAFF. The CDR3 DNA follows: TGTGCAAGTCGCCTGGACAGTCTATACACGAACACTGAAGCTTTCTTT.